This T cell receptor beta chain was identified in a study of T cells after yellow fever vaccination (dated by TCRdb to 2018 to 2020). Study-wide context: The SMART-Seq v4 Ultra Low Input RNA kit was used to prepare libraries from fractions with low cell numbers. Two healthy male donors made up the cohort, one aged 18 to 30 years and the other aged 30 to 40 years. To track T-cell clones before and after primary and booster YFV17D yellow fever vaccination, bulk TCR alpha and beta repertoires were sequenced longitudinally. Blood samples were taken at several timepoints before and after primary and secondary immunization, and bulk PBMC replicates and cell subsets were isolated. General conclusions and limits of the study: A small fraction of clonotypes appeared in both the CD4 and CD8 compartments, likely as a result of convergent recombination. Most clones expanded after primary vaccination (about 96% of CD4 and approximately 86% of CD8) were re-detected after the booster, suggesting that broad memory maintenance occurred. Because abundant contaminating clonotypes from the bulk population could be contained in FACS-sorted repertoires, computational filtering was required. Only two donors were included in the study, so the extent to which the findings can be generalized is limited. Compared with the primary T-cell response, the secondary T-cell response was faster but weaker, reaching its peak on day 5 rather than on day 15.

According to the study, the label for this sample's treatment or condition signals: live attenuated yellow fever vaccine strain. A standard Ficoll-Paque protocol was used to isolate PBMCs from peripheral blood. Dynabeads CD4 and CD8 positive selection kits were used to isolate the CD4 and CD8 T-cell fractions. RNA was extracted with TriZol from bulk PBMCs, CD4 and CD8 fractions, and dextramer-positive and dextramer-negative fractions. TCRdb records Illumina NovaSeq 6000 as the sequencer. TCR cDNA was synthesized by 5'RACE template switching, through which a universal primer site and unique molecular identifiers were introduced. cDNA synthesis was primed from both the TCR alpha and TCR beta constant segments. Library amplification used two PCR steps, and the second PCR step added sample barcodes and sequencing adapters. Sequencing of libraries was done on Illumina HiSeq 2500 (2x100 bp) or NovaSeq (2x150 bp). Under the source paper's analysis protocol: Reads were demultiplexed and collapsed into UMI consensus sequences with MIGEC, and V(D)J alignment was performed with MiXCR. Clonotypes responding to the vaccine were identified with edgeR on replicate PBMC samples, with the criteria of FDR below 0.01 and a log2 fold change above 5 up to day 15. Bulk clonotypes were assigned CD4 or CD8 identity according to which sequenced CD4 or CD8 repertoire held them at higher abundance. Using fastp trimming at Q25 and MiXCR clonotype assembly, TCRdb reanalyzed the public sequencing data and kept in-frame beta chains. Merged by CDR3 protein, the rows form single entries marked with the most common genes and DNA. None of the V and J calls come from the authors' own analysis; TCRdb made them. Across this sample there are some 220,000 distinct CDR3 sequences, with approximately 3.2% seen only once. Jointly, the top ten make up around 3% of the sample.

The CDR3 spans 16 residues, from the cysteine through the phenylalanine. This entry keeps only the CDR3 DNA: 48 bases, framed from base 1. In the germline V gene, CDR1 corresponds to SGHTA and CDR2 to FQGNSA. V has 3 bases trimmed and J has 5 bases trimmed; junction bases matching no gene number 6. This clonotype was counted many times. The antigen it binds to is not known. Base qualities are missing; no much larger clone stands one base away. This TCR derives from a man between 18 and 35 years old who received the YFV17D yellow fever vaccine. The rearrangement combines TRBV7-2 with TRBJ2-5; 13 bases in between match TRBD2. This specimen consisted of CD4+ T cells sorted from PBMCs, obtained 10 days after the yellow fever booster vaccination. The CDR3: CASSLTSGGPWETQYF. In nucleotides, the sequence is TGTGCCAGCAGCTTGACTAGCGGGGGGCCGTGGGAGACCCAGTACTTC.